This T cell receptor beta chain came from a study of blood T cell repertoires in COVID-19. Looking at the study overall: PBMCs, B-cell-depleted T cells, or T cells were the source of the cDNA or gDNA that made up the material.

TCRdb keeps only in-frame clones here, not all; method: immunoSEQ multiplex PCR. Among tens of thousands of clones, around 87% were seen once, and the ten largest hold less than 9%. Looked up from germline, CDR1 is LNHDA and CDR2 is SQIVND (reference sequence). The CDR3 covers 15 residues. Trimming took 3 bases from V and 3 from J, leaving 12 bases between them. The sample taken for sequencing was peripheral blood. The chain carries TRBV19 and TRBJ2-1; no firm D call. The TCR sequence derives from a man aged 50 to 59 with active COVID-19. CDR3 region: CASSIEAADYNEQFF. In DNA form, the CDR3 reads TGTGCCAGTAGTATTGAGGCGGCAGACTACAATGAGCAGTTCTTC.